These 3 T cell receptor beta chains originate from one sample sequenced in a study of graft-versus-host responses after intestinal transplantation. Clones were read by immunoSEQ multiplex PCR, and TCRdb kept only the in-frame ones, dropping some. The sample yields 85,000 to 90,000 clones, around 90% seen once. Antigens of these TCRs are unknown. This specimen consisted of unstimulated CD4+ T cells sorted from spleen or lymph node cells, obtained before intestinal transplant. The receptors were sampled from a human donor who received an intestinal transplant.

This chain uses TRBV5-1 with TRBJ2-5, with TRBD1 matching 7 bases. Germline V CDR1 and CDR2: SGHRS, YFSETQ. The CDR3 is made up of 16 amino acids. The V gene end was trimmed by 3 bases and the J gene end by 5 bases; junction bases not matched to a gene: 13. The CDR3 region has the DNA TGCGCCAGCAGCTCTGGGGACAGCTTCATCGGCGAGACCCAGTACTTC. As protein: CASSSGDSFIGETQYF.

This chain links TRBV2 with TRBJ2-1; possible D gene TRBD2, 7 bases. This CDR3 spans 15 amino acids. CDR1 SNHLY and CDR2 FYNNEI come from the germline V gene. The V gene lost 6 bases and the J gene lost 10 bases, with 22 bases spanning the gap. CDR3 nucleotide sequence: TGTGCCAGCAGGGGAGGGGGGGGGCCGGGGCGAGAGCAGTTCTTC. This codes for CASRGGGGPGREQFF.

This clone was seen a handful of times. The genes are TRBV7-9 and TRBJ1-3, with D unclear. CDR1 and CDR2 (germline): SEHNR, FQNEAQ (reference sequence). The CDR3 is 15 residues long. V lost 5 bases and J lost 1, with 12 bases in between. The CDR3 loop is CASSRPTGSGNTIYF. In DNA, the CDR3 is TGTGCCAGCAGCCGACCCACGGGGTCTGGAAACACCATATATTTT.